Listed below are T cell receptor beta chains from one sample, sequenced in a study of T cell repertoires in cytomegalovirus infection. Their antigen targets remain unknown. TCRdb re-derived calls from the reads in MiXCR, one entry per CDR3 protein. Of some 900,000 distinct CDR3 sequences in the sample, over 25% are singletons; the top ten hold roughly 12%. Sample: cultured CD8+ T cells from PBMCs, taken from culture after CMV antigen stimulation. The receptors shown here come from a human donor in good health (CMV status not recorded). Some clones in this sample may be carry-over from other donors' samples. CDR3s include the opening cysteine and the closing phenylalanine or tryptophan. Each record gives: J gene, V gene, CDR3 length, clone size, D gene, CDR3 DNA, CDR3 protein. D genes are given only for firm matches. Expanded clones get a size class; other rows say once, few or many, or leave the size out.

J gene: TRBJ1-2
V gene: TRBV27
CDR3 length: 13
clone size: NA
D gene: NA
CDR3 DNA: TGTGCCAGCAGGAGGGGGGCTTACTATGGCTACACCTTC
CDR3 protein: CASRRGAYYGYTF

J gene: TRBJ1-2
V gene: TRBV6-2/TRBV6-3
CDR3 length: 11
clone size: NA
D gene: NA
CDR3 DNA: TGTGCCAGCGGTGATGGTCGTGGCCACACCTTC
CDR3 protein: CASGDGRGHTF

J gene: TRBJ2-7
V gene: TRBV20-1
CDR3 length: 14
clone size: few
D gene: NA
CDR3 DNA: TGCAGTGCTAGAGGTACAGGAAGAAGTTACGAGCAGTACTTC
CDR3 protein: CSARGTGRSYEQYF

J gene: TRBJ1-5
V gene: TRBV28
CDR3 length: 13
clone size: NA
D gene: NA
CDR3 DNA: TGTGCCAGCAGGGATCCTAGCAATCAGCCCCAGCATTTT
CDR3 protein: CASRDPSNQPQHF

J gene: TRBJ2-3
V gene: TRBV11-2
CDR3 length: 18
clone size: NA
D gene: NA
CDR3 DNA: TGTGCCAGCAGCTTATACCCGCACCCGGGACGTAGCACAGATACGCAGTATTTT
CDR3 protein: CASSLYPHPGRSTDTQYF

J gene: TRBJ2-1
V gene: TRBV12-3/TRBV12-4
CDR3 length: 15
clone size: few
D gene: TRBD1
CDR3 DNA: TGTGCCAGCAGTTTAAGGGGGCCCCCGTGGGATGAGCAGTTCTTC
CDR3 protein: CASSLRGPPWDEQFF

J gene: TRBJ2-1
V gene: TRBV7-9
CDR3 length: 16
clone size: NA
D gene: NA
CDR3 DNA: TGTGCCAGCAGCTTAAAGAGGGGACTCTCCTACAATGAGCAGTTCTTC
CDR3 protein: CASSLKRGLSYNEQFF

J gene: TRBJ2-1
V gene: TRBV28
CDR3 length: 17
clone size: NA
D gene: NA
CDR3 DNA: TGTGCCAGCAGTTTTAACCCCGTACAGGGAGGCTACAATGAGCAGTTCTTC
CDR3 protein: CASSFNPVQGGYNEQFF

J gene: TRBJ2-1
V gene: TRBV6-6
CDR3 length: 16
clone size: NA
D gene: NA
CDR3 DNA: TGTGCCAGCACCCTTTCCCGCAAGGGCTCCTACAATGAGCAGTTCTTC
CDR3 protein: CASTLSRKGSYNEQFF

J gene: TRBJ1-2
V gene: TRBV2
CDR3 length: 18
clone size: NA
D gene: NA
CDR3 DNA: TGTGCCAGCAGTTCGGCCTCCTTTCAGGCGACGACTAACTATGGCTACACCTTC
CDR3 protein: CASSSASFQATTNYGYTF

J gene: TRBJ2-5
V gene: TRBV12-5
CDR3 length: 18
clone size: few
D gene: NA
CDR3 DNA: TGTGCTAGTGGTTTTAGCCCGGACAGTCGACACCCCCAAGAGACCCAGTACTTC
CDR3 protein: CASGFSPDSRHPQETQYF

J gene: TRBJ2-1
V gene: TRBV5-5
CDR3 length: 14
clone size: NA
D gene: TRBD2
CDR3 DNA: TGTGTCAGCAGCTACGGACTAGGAGACAATGAGCAGTTCTTC
CDR3 protein: CVSSYGLGDNEQFF

J gene: TRBJ2-3
V gene: TRBV2
CDR3 length: 14
clone size: few
D gene: NA
CDR3 DNA: TGTGCCAGCTGGGATCCTCTCCCCACAGATACGCAGTATTTT
CDR3 protein: CASWDPLPTDTQYF

J gene: TRBJ2-3
V gene: TRBV7-6
CDR3 length: 21
clone size: many
D gene: TRBD1
CDR3 DNA: TGTGCCAGCAGCTTAGGCGATCCGGACAGGGGTTCCTGGATGGACTCGGATACGCAGTATTTT
CDR3 protein: CASSLGDPDRGSWMDSDTQYF

J gene: TRBJ2-1
V gene: TRBV2
CDR3 length: 16
clone size: once
D gene: TRBD1
CDR3 DNA: TGTGCCAGCAGCCTACCGGGACAGGGGGCCAACAATGAGCAGTTCTTC
CDR3 protein: CASSLPGQGANNEQFF

J gene: TRBJ1-2
V gene: TRBV5-4
CDR3 length: 15
clone size: NA
D gene: NA
CDR3 DNA: TGTGTCAGCAGCGTGGAAGGCCAGGACCCCTATGGCTACACCTTC
CDR3 protein: CVSSVEGQDPYGYTF

J gene: TRBJ1-2
V gene: TRBV9
CDR3 length: 13
clone size: few
D gene: NA
CDR3 DNA: TGTGCCAGCAGCGGGTATAGACAGTATGGCTACACCTTC
CDR3 protein: CASSGYRQYGYTF

J gene: TRBJ1-1
V gene: TRBV4-2
CDR3 length: 15
clone size: few
D gene: NA
CDR3 DNA: TGTGCCAGCAGCCACACGACAGGAATGAACACTGAAGCTTTCTTT
CDR3 protein: CASSHTTGMNTEAFF

J gene: TRBJ1-2
V gene: TRBV7-2
CDR3 length: 15
clone size: NA
D gene: NA
CDR3 DNA: TGTGCCAGCAGCTCTTGGGGGAAACCCCCCTATGGCTACACCTTC
CDR3 protein: CASSSWGKPPYGYTF

J gene: TRBJ2-1
V gene: TRBV2
CDR3 length: 11
clone size: NA
D gene: NA
CDR3 DNA: TGTGCCACGCTAGCGCTGTATGAGCAGTTCTTC
CDR3 protein: CATLALYEQFF

J gene: TRBJ1-4
V gene: TRBV7-2
CDR3 length: 15
clone size: many
D gene: NA
CDR3 DNA: TGTGCCAGCAGCCGAGGGGGGCTCGGTAATGAAAAACTGTTTTTT
CDR3 protein: CASSRGGLGNEKLFF

J gene: TRBJ1-2
V gene: TRBV14
CDR3 length: 14
clone size: NA
D gene: NA
CDR3 DNA: TGTGCCAGCAGACCCGAGGGGAGCGGCTATGGCTACACCTTC
CDR3 protein: CASRPEGSGYGYTF

J gene: TRBJ2-3
V gene: TRBV5-1
CDR3 length: 18
clone size: NA
D gene: NA
CDR3 DNA: TGCGCCAGCAGCTTTGCCTGGACGGCTCTTACCTCTACAGATACGCAGTATTTT
CDR3 protein: CASSFAWTALTSTDTQYF

J gene: TRBJ2-2
V gene: TRBV7-9
CDR3 length: 16
clone size: few
D gene: NA
CDR3 DNA: TGTGCCAGCAGCCCCCGGACATCGACGAACACCGGGGAGCTGTTTTTT
CDR3 protein: CASSPRTSTNTGELFF

J gene: TRBJ2-1
V gene: TRBV14
CDR3 length: 19
clone size: few
D gene: NA
CDR3 DNA: TGTGCCAGCAGCGCTGACTGGCGGGGACGACTGAGCTCCTACAATGAGCAGTTCTTC
CDR3 protein: CASSADWRGRLSSYNEQFF

J gene: TRBJ2-2
V gene: TRBV6-5
CDR3 length: 14
clone size: NA
D gene: TRBD2
CDR3 DNA: TGTGCCAGCAGTTACCGGGGGGGGGACGGGGAGCTGTTTTTT
CDR3 protein: CASSYRGGDGELFF

J gene: TRBJ1-2
V gene: TRBV6-5
CDR3 length: 14
clone size: NA
D gene: NA
CDR3 DNA: TGTGCCAGCAGTTACTCGGGGGGAAAATATGGCTACACCTTC
CDR3 protein: CASSYSGGKYGYTF

J gene: TRBJ2-2
V gene: TRBV12-3/TRBV12-4
CDR3 length: 13
clone size: few
D gene: NA
CDR3 DNA: TGTGCCAGCAGTTGGCTAAACACCGGGGAGCTGTTTTTT
CDR3 protein: CASSWLNTGELFF

J gene: TRBJ2-5
V gene: TRBV9
CDR3 length: 16
clone size: NA
D gene: TRBD2
CDR3 DNA: TGTGCCAGCAGCGCCTCACTAGCGGGGGGGCGAGAGACCCAGTACTTC
CDR3 protein: CASSASLAGGRETQYF

J gene: TRBJ2-5
V gene: TRBV9
CDR3 length: 13
clone size: few
D gene: NA
CDR3 DNA: TGTGCCAGCAGCGCGGGATTCGGGGAGACCCAGTACTTC
CDR3 protein: CASSAGFGETQYF

J gene: TRBJ2-1
V gene: TRBV6-2/TRBV6-3
CDR3 length: 15
clone size: NA
D gene: TRBD2
CDR3 DNA: TGTGCCAACAGTTTGACTAGCGGGGGGGTAGGTGAGCAGTTCTTC
CDR3 protein: CANSLTSGGVGEQFF

J gene: TRBJ2-1
V gene: TRBV9
CDR3 length: 18
clone size: few
D gene: NA
CDR3 DNA: TGTGCCAGCAGCGTCCCCATGCAGCCGGACCCAAGACCCAATGAGCAGTTCTTC
CDR3 protein: CASSVPMQPDPRPNEQFF

J gene: TRBJ2-5
V gene: TRBV7-9
CDR3 length: 14
clone size: few
D gene: NA
CDR3 DNA: TGTGCCAGCAGCTTGGAGGGGGCTCGGGAGACCCAGTACTTC
CDR3 protein: CASSLEGARETQYF

J gene: TRBJ2-2
V gene: TRBV7-8
CDR3 length: 17
clone size: many
D gene: TRBD2
CDR3 DNA: TGTGCCAGCAGCCCCACACGAGAGCGGGGGGTACCGAGGGAGCTGTTTTTT
CDR3 protein: CASSPTRERGVPRELFF